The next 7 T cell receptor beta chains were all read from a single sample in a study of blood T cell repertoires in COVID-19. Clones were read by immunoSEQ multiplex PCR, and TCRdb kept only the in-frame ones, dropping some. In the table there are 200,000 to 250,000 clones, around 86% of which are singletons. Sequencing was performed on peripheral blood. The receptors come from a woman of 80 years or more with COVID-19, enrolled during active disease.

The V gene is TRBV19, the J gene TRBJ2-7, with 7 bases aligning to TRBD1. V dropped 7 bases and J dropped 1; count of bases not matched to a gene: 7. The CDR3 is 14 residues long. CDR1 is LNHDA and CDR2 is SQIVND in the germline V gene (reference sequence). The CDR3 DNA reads TGTGCCAGTAAAGGGACAGCTTCTTCCTACGAGCAGTACTTC. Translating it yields CASKGTASSYEQYF.

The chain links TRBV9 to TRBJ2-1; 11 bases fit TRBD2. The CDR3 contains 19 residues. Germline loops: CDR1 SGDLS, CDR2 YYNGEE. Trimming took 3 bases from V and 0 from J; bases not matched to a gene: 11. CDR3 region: CASSEGASGRWGSYNEQFF. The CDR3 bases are TGTGCCAGCAGCGAGGGGGCTAGCGGGAGGTGGGGCTCCTACAATGAGCAGTTCTTC.

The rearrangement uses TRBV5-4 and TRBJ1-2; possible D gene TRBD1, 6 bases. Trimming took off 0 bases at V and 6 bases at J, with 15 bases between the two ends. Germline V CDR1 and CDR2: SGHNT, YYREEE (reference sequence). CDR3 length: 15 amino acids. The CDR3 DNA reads TGTGCCAGCAGCTTGGGCGGACAGTTGCCCCATGGCTACACCTTC. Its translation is CASSLGGQLPHGYTF.

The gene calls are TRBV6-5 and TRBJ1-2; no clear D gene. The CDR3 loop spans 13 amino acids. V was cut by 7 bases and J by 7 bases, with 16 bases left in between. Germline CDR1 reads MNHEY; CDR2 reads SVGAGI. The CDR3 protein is CASMQSGLRGYTF. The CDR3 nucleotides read TGTGCCAGCATGCAGAGTGGGCTCCGTGGCTACACCTTC.

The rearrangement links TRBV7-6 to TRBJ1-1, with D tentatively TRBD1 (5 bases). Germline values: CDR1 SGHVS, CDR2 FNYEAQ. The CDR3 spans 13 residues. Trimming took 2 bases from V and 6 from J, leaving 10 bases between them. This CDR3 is CASSLNRLAEAFF. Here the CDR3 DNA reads TGTGCCAGCAGCTTAAACAGGCTGGCTGAAGCTTTCTTT. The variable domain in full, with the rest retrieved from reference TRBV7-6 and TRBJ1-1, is GAGVSQSPRYKVTKRGQDVALRCDPISGHVSLYWYRQALGQGPEFLTYFNYEAQQDKSGLPNDRFSAERPEGSISTLTIQRTEQRDSAMYRCASSLNRLAEAFFGQGTRLTVV.

In DNA, the CDR3 is TGTGCCAGCAGCGCCAGATCCGGGGTTCGGTACAATGAGCAGTTCTTC. Its translation is CASSARSGVRYNEQFF. V and J are TRBV7-3 and TRBJ2-1; D is possibly TRBD2 (5 bases). From germline, CDR1 is SGHTA and CDR2 FQGTGA. The CDR3 sequence is 16 residues long. Trimming took 5 bases from V and 4 from J, leaving 18 bases between them.

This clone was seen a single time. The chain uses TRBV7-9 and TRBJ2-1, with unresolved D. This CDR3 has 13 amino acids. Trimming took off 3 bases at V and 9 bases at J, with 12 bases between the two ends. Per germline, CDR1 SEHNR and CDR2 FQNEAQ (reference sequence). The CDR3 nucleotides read TGTGCCAGCAGCTTCAACAGTGCCAGTGAGCAGTTCTTC. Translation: CASSFNSASEQFF.